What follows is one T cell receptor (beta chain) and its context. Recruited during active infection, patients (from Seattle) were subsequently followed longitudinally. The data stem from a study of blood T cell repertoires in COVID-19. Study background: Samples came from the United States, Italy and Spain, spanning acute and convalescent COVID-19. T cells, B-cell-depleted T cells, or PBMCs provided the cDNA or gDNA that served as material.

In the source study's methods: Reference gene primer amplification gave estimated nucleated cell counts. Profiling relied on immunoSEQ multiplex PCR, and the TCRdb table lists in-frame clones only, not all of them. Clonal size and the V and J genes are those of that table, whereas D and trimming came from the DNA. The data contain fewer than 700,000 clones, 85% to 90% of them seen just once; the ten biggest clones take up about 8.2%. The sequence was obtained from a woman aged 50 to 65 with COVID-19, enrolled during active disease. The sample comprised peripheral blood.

Written as DNA, the CDR3 is TGTGCCATCAGTGATGACAGGGGACCCACAGATACGCAGTATTTT. Translation: CAISDDRGPTDTQYF. The V call is TRBV10-3, the J call TRBJ2-3, with TRBD1 matching over 8 bases. V lost 3 bases, J lost 2 bases, and 4 bases stayed unmatched. The CDR3 consists of 15 residues. Looked up from germline, CDR1 is ENHRY and CDR2 is SYGVKD.